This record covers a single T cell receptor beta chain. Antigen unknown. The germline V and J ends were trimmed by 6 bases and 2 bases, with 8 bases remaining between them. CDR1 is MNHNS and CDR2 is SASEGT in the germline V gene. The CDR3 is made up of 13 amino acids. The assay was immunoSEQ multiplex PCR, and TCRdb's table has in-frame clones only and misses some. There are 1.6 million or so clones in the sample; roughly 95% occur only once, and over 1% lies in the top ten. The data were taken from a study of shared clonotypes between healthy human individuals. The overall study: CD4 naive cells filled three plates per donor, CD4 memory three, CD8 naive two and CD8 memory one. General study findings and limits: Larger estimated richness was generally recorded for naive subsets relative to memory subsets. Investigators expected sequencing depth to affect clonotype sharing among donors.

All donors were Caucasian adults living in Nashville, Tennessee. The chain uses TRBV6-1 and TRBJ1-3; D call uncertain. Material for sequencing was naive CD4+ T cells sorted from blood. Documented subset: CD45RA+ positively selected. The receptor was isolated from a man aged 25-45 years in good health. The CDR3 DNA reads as TGTGCCAGCAGCGAATACCCTGGAAACACCATATATTTT. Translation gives CASSEYPGNTIYF.